The text below deals with one TCR beta chain. In its sample, this clonotype was seen many times. The antigen it binds to is not known. No base-level quality is on record; no much larger clone is a single base apart. The sample originates from a study of early T cells in non-severe SARS-CoV-2 infection (dated by TCRdb to the early 2020s). Turning to the overall study: Because TCR sequencing relied on bulk RNA taken from unsorted whole blood, pairing of alpha and beta chains was not possible.

The CDR3 contains 13 residues, cysteine and phenylalanine counted. Just the 39-base CDR3 DNA is kept, in frame starting at base 1. From a lookup of the germline V gene (reference sequence), CDR1 and CDR2 are DFQATT and SNEGSKA. From V the trimming removes 3 bases and from J it removes 10 bases, while the gene matches leave 8 bases of the junction unaccounted for. Results and caveats for the whole study, not just this receptor: VDJdb matching was skewed toward anti-spike CD8 responses, so virus-specific expansions were likely underestimated and private and CD4 specificities were missed.

Library preparation employed 5' RACE. Sequenced using a NextSeq 500. In the TCR library protocol, unique molecular identifiers were attached to individual cDNA molecules to correct for PCR bias and sequencing error. Both TCR alpha and beta chains were sequenced, and tight co-correlation was observed between alpha and beta sequence abundances in each sample. In the paper's pipeline: Decombinator V4 was used to perform V gene, J gene and CDR3 annotation of TCR sequences. Expanded TCRs were defined as changing significantly between any two time points under a Poisson model with p below 0.0001. TCR abundances were normalised to the total number of TCRs sequenced per sample and expressed as counts per million. MAIT TCRs were defined by TRAV1-2 paired with TRAJ12, TRAJ20 or TRAJ33, and iNKT TCRs by TRAV10 paired with TRAJ18. VDJdb, accessed 1 November 2021, was searched for CMV, EBV and SARS-CoV-2 annotated TCRs, with TCRs annotated for multiple antigens excluded. The public reads were reprocessed in TCRdb via fastp at Q25 and MiXCR, keeping in-frame beta chains. One record per CDR3 amino acid sequence lists the most common genes and DNA. These V and J calls originate from TCRdb's pipeline instead of the authors' own analysis. Counted in this sample were approximately 79,000 distinct CDR3 sequences; 10% to 15% of them appeared once. The top ten hold 1.1% of the sample.

The study was a case-control design nested within a healthcare worker cohort in London, UK, with weekly nasopharyngeal swab PCR tests and blood sampling. Healthcare workers were enrolled in the week of the UK lockdown, from 23 to 31 March 2020, and were followed every week for up to roughly 16 weeks. Input material: whole blood. This clonotype originated in an adult who was a healthcare worker with PCR-confirmed SARS-CoV-2 infection or an uninfected control (not recorded which). Recombination joined TRBV20-1 with TRBJ2-1, with 8 bases aligning to TRBD2. This receptor has the CDR3 CSARGGLAREQFF. At the DNA level, the sequence is TGCAGTGCTAGGGGCGGACTAGCAAGAGAGCAGTTCTTC.